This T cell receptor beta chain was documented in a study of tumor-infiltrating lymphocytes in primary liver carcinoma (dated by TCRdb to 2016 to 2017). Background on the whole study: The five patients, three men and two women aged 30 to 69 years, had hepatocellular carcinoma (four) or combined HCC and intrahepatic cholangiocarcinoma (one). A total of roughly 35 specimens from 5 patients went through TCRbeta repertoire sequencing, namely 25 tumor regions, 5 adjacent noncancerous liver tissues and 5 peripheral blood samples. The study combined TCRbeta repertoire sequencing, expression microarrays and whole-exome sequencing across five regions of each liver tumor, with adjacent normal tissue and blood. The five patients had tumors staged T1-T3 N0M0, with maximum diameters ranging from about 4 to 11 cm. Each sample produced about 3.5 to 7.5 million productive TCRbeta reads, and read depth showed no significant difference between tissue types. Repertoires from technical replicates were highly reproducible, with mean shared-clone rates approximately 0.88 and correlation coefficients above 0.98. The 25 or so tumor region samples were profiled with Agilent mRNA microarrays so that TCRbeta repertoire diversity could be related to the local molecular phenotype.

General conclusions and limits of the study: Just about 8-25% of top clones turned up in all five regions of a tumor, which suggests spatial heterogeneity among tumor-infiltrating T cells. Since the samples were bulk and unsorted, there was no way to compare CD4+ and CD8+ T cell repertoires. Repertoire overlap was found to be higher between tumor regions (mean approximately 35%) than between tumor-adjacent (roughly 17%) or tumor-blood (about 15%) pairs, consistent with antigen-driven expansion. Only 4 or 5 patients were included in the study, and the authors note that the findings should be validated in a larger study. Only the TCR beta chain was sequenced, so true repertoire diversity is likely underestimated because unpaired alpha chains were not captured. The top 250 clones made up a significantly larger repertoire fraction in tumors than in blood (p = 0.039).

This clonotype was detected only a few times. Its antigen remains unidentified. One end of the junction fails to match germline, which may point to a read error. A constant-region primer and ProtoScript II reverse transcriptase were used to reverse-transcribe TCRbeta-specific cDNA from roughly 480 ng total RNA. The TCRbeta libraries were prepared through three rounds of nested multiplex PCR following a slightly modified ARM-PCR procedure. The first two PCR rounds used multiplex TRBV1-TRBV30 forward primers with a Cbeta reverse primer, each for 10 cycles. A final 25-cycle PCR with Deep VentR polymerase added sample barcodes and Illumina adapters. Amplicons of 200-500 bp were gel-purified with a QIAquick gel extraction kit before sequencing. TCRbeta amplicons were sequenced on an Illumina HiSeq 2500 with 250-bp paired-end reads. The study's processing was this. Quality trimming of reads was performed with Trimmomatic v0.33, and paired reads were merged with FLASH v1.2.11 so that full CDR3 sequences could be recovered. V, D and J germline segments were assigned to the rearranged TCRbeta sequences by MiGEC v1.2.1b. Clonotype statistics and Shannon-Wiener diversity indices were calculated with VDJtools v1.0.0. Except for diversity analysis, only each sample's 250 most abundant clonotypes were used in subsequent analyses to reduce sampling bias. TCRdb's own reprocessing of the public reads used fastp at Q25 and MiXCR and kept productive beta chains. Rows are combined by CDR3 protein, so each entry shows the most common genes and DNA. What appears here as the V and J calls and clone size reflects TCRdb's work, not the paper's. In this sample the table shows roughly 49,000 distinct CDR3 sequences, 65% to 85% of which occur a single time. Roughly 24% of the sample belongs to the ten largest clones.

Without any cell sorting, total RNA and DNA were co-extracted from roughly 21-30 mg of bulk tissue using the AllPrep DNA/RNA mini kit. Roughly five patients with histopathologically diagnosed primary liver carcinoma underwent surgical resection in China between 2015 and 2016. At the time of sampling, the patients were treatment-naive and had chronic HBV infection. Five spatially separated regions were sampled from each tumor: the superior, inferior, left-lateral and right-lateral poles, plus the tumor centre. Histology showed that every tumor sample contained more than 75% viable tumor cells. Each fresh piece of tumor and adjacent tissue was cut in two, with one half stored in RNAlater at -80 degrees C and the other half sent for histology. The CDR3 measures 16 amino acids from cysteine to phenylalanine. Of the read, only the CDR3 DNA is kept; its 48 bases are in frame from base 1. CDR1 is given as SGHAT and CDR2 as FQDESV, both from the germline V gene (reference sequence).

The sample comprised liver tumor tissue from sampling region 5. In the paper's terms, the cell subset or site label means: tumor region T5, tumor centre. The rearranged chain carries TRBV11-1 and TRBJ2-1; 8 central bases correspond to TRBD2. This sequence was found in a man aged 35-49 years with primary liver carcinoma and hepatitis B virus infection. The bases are TGTGCCAGCAGCTTAAGCAGGGAACTAGCGGTTAATGAGCAGTCCTTT. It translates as CASSLSRELAVNEQSF.